This TCR beta chain was observed in a study of shared clonotypes between healthy human individuals. Study background: CD4 naive cells filled three plates per donor, CD4 memory three, CD8 naive two and CD8 memory one.

The CDR3 has 13 amino acids. Germline V CDR1 and CDR2: MNHEY, SVGAGI. V was pared by 2 bases and J by 4 bases, with 8 bases between. Regarding this clone: No antigen is known for it.

Findings and limits, study-wide: Non-shared clonotypes showed lower generation probabilities than clonotypes common to all four donors.

This table comes from immunoSEQ multiplex PCR, and its TCRdb copy is limited to in-frame clones, with some not included. The sample has millions of clones, 90% to 95% seen once; the top ten hold 0.13%. The sample taken for sequencing was naive CD4+ T cells sorted from blood. The subset: CD45RA+ positively selected. The sequence was collected from a man aged 18 to 30 in good health. The J gene is TRBJ1-1, the V gene TRBV6-5, with D unresolved. CDR3: CASSYVDGTEAFF. CDR3 bases: TGTGCCAGCAGTTACGTCGATGGCACTGAAGCTTTCTTT.